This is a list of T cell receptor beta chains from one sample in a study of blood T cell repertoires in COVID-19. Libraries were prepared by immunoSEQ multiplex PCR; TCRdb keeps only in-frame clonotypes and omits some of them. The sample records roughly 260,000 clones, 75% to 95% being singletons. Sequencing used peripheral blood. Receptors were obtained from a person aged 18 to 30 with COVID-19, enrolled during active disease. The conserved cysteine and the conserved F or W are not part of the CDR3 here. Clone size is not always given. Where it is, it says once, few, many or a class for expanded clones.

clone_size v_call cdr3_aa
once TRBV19 ASSIQAGPMGTQY
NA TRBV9 ASSVGLGGRRNTEAF
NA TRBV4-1 ASSQYKQGLRTEAF
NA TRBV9 ASSVADARGTGELF
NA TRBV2 ASSQNAGGGRRQF
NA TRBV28 ASSWDRDNYGYT
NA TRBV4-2 ASSQDSDSSGNTIY
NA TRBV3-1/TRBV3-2 ASSHRDSGNTIY
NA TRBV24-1 ATRAGGNTEAF
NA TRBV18 ASSLLQGDSYGYT
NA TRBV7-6 ASSPGLEKADTQY
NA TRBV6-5 ASSKTAYSNQPQH
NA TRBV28 ASSSTNNQPQH
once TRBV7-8 ASSLTQGNQPQH
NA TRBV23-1 ASSQCLDRGTYEQY
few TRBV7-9 ASSFPRQGPYEQY
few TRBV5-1 ASSLLGAAGYT
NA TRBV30 AWARVDYGYT
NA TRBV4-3 ASSQDSQGIAEAF
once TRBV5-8 ASTRRWLDGNTIY
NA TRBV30 AWSFSTGINEKLF
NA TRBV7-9 ASSLVLGGTQY
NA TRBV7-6 ASSSRGASEFGTEAF
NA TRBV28 ASRTPGTSGRYSYEQY
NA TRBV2 ASSSGTANTGELF
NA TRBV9 ASSVGGTDTQY
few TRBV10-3 AITGTDNYGYT
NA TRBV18 ASSSRGSVTEAF
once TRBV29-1 SVRPGTPPSSTDTQY
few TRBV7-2 ASSPGLAVYEQY
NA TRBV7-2 ASSSTGGSYNEQF
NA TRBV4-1 ASSQGVGPFGGFEQY
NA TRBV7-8 ASSPGRTGGYEQY